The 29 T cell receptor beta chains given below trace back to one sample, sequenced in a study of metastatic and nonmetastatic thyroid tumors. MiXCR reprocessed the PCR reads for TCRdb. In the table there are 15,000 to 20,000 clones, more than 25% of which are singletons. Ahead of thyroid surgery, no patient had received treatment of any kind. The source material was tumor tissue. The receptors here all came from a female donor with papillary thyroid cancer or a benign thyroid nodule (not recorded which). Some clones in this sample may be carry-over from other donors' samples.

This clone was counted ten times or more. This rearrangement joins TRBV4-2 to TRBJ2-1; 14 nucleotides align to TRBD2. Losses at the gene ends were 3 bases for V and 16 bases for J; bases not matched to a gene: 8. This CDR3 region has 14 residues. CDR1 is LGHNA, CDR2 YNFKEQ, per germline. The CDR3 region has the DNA TGTGCCAGCAGCCATGCGGGACTAGCGGGAGAATACTTCTTC. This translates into CASSHAGLAGEYFF.

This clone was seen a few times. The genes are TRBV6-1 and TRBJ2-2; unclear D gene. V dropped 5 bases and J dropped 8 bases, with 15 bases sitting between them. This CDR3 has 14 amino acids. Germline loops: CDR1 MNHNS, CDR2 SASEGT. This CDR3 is CASSTLQMAGELFF. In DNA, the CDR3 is TGTGCCAGCAGTACGTTGCAAATGGCGGGGGAGCTGTTTTTT.

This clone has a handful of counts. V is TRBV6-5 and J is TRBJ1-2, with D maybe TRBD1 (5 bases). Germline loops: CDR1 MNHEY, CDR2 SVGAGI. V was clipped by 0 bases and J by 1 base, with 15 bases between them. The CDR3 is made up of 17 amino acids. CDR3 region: CASSYSSLDTDNYGYTF. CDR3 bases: TGTGCCAGCAGTTACTCGAGCTTGGACACCGATAACTATGGCTACACCTTC.

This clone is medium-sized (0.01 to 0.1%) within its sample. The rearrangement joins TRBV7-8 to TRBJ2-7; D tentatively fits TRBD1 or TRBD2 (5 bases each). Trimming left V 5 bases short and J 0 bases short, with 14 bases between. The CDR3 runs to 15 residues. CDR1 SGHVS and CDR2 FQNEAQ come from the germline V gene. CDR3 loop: CASSAHRDGSYEQYF. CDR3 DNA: TGTGCCAGCAGCGCGCACCGGGACGGCTCCTACGAGCAGTACTTC. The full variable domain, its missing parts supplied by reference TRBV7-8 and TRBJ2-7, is GAGVSQSPRYKVAKRGQDVALRCDPISGHVSLFWYQQALGQGPEFLTYFQNEAQLDKSGLPSDRFFAERPEGSVSTLKIQRTQQEDSAVYLCASSAHRDGSYEQYFGPGTRLTVT.

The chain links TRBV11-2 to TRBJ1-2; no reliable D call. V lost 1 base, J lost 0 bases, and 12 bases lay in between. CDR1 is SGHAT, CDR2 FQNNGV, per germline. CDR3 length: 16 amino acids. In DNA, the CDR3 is TGTGCCAGCAGCTTAGGCCTAGGGCAGGCTAACTATGGCTACACCTTC. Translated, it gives CASSLGLGQANYGYTF.

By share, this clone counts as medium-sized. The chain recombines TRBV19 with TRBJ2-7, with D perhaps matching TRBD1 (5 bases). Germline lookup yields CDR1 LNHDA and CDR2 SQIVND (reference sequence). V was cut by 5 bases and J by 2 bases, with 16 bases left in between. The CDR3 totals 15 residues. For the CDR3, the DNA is TGTGCCAGTAGTGGAGCAGGGTCCGATACCTACGAGCAGTACTTC. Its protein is CASSGAGSDTYEQYF.

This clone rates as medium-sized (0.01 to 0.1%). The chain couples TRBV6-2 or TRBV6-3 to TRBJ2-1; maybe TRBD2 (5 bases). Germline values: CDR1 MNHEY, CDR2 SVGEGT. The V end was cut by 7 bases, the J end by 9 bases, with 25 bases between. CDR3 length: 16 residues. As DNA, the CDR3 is TGTGCCAGCATCCCTGGCCCCGGAGATACCCGGGGTGAGCAGTTCTTC. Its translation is CASIPGPGDTRGEQFF.

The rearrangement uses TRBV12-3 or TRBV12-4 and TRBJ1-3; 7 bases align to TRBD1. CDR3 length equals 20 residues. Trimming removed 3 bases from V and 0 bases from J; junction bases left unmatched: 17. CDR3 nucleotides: TGTGCCAGCAGTTTCTTTCGTGCGGGGACAGTGCTACCCTCTGGAAACACCATATATTTT. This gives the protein CASSFFRAGTVLPSGNTIYF.

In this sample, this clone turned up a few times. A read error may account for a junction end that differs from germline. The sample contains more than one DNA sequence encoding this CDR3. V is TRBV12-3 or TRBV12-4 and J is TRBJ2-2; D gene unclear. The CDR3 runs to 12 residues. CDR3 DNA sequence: TGTGCCAGCAGCTTAGTCACCGGGGAGCTGTTTTTT. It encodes CASSLVTGELFF.

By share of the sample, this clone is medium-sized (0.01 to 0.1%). The CDR3 region has the DNA TGTGCTAGTGGTTTGGCCTCGACTAGCGGGAGCACAGATACGCAGTATTTT. Its translation: CASGLASTSGSTDTQYF. The J gene is TRBJ2-3, the V gene TRBV12-5; 10 bases agree with TRBD2. Per germline, CDR1 LGHNT and CDR2 FRNRAP. The CDR3 sequence is 17 residues long. Trimming took 1 base from V and 0 from J; bases not matched to a gene: 4.

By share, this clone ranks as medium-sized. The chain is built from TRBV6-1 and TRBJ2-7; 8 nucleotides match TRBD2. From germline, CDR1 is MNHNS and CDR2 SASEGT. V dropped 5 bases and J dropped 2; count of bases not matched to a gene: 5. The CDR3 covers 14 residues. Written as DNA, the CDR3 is TGTGCCAGCAGTCAGCGGGAGTGGGCCTACGAGCAGTACTTC. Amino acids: CASSQREWAYEQYF.

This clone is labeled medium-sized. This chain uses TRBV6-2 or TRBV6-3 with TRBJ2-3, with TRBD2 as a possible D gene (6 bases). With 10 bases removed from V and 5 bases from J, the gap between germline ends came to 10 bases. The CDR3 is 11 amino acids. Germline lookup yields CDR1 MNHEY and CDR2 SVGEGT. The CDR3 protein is CATSAGDTQYF. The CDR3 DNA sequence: TGTGCCACCTCAGCGGGAGATACGCAGTATTTT.

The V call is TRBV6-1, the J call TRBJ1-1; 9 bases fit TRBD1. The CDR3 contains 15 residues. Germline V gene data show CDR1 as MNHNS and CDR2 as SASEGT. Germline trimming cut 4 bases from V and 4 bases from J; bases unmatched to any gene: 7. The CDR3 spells CASSGGTGSGTEAFF. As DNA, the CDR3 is TGTGCCAGCAGTGGAGGGACAGGGTCGGGCACTGAAGCTTTCTTT.

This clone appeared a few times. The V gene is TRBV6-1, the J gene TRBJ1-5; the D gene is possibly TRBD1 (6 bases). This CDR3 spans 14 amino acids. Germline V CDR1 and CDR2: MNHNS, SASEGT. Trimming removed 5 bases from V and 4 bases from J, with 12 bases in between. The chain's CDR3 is CASSKEGGNQPQHF. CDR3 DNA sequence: TGTGCCAGCAGTAAAGAGGGGGGGAATCAGCCCCAGCATTTT.

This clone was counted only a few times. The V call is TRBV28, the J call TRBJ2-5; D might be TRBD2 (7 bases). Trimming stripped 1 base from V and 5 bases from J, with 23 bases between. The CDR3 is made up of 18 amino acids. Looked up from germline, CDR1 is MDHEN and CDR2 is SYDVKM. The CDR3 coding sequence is TGTGCCAGCAGTTTATCCGGGGGGCACAGGGCAAGGTTGGAGACCCAGTACTTC. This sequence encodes CASSLSGGHRARLETQYF.

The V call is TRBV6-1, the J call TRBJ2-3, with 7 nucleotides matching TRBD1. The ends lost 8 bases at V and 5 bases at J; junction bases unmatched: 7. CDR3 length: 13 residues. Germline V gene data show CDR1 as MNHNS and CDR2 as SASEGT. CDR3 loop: CASVGQAGDTQYF. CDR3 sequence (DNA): TGTGCCAGCGTCGGACAGGCCGGAGATACGCAGTATTTT.

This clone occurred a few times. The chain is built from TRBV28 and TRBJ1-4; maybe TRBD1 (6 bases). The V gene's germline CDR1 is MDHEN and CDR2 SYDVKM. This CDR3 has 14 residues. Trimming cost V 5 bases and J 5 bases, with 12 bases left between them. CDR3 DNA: TGTGCCAGCAGTCCCTCGGGGGCCAATGAAAAACTGTTTTTT. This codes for CASSPSGANEKLFF.

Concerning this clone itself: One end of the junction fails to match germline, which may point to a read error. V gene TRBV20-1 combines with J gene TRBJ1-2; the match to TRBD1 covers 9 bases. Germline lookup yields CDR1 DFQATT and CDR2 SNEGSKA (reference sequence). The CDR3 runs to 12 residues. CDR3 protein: CSAWDRDYGYAF. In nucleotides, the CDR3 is TGCAGTGCTTGGGACAGGGACTATGGCTACGCCTTC.

CDR3 protein: CASSPDILGTGELFF. CDR3 DNA sequence: TGTGCCAGCAGTCCGGACATCCTCGGGACCGGGGAGCTGTTTTTT. The V and J genes are TRBV6-1 and TRBJ2-2; a weak D match, TRBD1 (5 bases). This CDR3 contains 15 residues. The germline V gene encodes CDR1 MNHNS and CDR2 SASEGT. Trimming removed 5 bases at V and 5 bases at J, with 15 bases between.

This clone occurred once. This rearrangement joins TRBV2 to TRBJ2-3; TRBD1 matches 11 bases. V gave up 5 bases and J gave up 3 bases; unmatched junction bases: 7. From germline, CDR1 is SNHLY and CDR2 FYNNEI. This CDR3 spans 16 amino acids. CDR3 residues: CASSFRTGGGTDTQYF. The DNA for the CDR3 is TGTGCCAGCAGTTTTCGGACAGGGGGCGGGACAGATACGCAGTATTTT. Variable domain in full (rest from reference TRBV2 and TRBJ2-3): EPEVTQTPSHQVTQMGQEVILRCVPISNHLYFYWYRQILGQKVEFLVSFYNNEISEKSEIFDDQFSVERPDGSNFTLKIRSTKLEDSAMYFCASSFRTGGGTDTQYFGPGTRLTVL.

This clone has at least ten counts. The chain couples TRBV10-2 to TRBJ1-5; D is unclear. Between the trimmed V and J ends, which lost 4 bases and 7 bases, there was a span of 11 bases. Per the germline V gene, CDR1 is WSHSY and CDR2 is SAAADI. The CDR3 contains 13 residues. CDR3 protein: CASSALGGQPQHF. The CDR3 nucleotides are TGCGCCAGCAGTGCACTCGGAGGGCAGCCCCAGCATTTT.

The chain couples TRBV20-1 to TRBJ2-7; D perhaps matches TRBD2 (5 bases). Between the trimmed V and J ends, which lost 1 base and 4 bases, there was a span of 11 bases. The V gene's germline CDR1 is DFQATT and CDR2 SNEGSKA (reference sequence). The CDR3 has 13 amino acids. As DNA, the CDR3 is TGCAGTGCTAGAGGGCTAGCAGGTTACGAGCAGTACTTC. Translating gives CSARGLAGYEQYF.

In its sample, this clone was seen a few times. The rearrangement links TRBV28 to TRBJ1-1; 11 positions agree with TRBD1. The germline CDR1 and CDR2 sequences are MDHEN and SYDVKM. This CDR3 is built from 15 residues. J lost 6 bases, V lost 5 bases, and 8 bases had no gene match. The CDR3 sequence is CASSLLGTGGPEAFF. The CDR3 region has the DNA TGTGCCAGCAGTCTCCTCGGGACAGGGGGACCTGAAGCTTTCTTT.

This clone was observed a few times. The CDR3 DNA is TGTGCCAGCTCGAACACCGGGGAGCTGTTTTTT. This encodes CASSNTGELFF. The V call is TRBV12-3 or TRBV12-4, the J call TRBJ2-2; D gene uncertain. The germline V and J ends were trimmed by 8 bases and 0 bases, with 1 base remaining between them. CDR3 length: 11 amino acids.

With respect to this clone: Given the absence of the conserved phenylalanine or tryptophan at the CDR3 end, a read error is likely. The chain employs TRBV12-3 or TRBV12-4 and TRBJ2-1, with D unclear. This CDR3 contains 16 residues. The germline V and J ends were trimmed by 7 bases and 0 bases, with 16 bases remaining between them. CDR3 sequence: CASTLGRLYSYNEQFS. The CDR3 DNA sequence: TGTGCCAGCACACTTGGGCGGCTATACTCCTACAATGAGCAGTTCTCC.

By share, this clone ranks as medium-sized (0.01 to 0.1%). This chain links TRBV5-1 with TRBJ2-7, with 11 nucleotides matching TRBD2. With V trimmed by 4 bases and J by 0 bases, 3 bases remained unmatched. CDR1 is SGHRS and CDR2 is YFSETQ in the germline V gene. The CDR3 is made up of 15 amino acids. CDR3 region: CASSKTSGNSYEQYF. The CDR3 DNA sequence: TGCGCCAGCAGCAAGACTAGCGGGAACTCCTACGAGCAGTACTTC. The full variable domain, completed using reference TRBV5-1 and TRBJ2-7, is KAGVTQTPRYLIKTRGQQVTLSCSPISGHRSVSWYQQTPGQGLQFLFEYFSETQRNKGNFPGRFSGRQFSNSRSEMNVSTLELGDSALYLCASSKTSGNSYEQYFGPGTRLTVT.

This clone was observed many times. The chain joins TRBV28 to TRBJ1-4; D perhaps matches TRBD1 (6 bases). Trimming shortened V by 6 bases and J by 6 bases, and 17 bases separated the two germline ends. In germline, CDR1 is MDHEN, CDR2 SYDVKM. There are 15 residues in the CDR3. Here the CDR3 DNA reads TGTGCCAGCAGCCCTGCGGGGGGGCCTCATGAAAAACTGTTTTTT. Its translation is CASSPAGGPHEKLFF.

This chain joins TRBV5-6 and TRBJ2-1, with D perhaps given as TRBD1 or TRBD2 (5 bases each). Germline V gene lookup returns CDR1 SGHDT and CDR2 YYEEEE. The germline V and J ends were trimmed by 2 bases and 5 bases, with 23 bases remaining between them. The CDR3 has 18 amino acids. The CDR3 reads CASSFRGARRAWNNEQFF. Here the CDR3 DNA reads TGTGCCAGCAGCTTCAGAGGGGCCCGGCGGGCCTGGAACAATGAGCAGTTCTTC.

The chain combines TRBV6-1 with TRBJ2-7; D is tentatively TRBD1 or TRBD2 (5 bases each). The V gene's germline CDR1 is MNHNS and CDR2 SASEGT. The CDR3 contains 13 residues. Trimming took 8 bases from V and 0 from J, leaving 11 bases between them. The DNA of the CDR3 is TGTGCCAGCGTCGGGACGGACTCCTACGAGCAGTACTTC. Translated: CASVGTDSYEQYF.